This T cell receptor (beta chain) comes out of a study of shared T cell receptors in the human thymus. Germline assignment: CDR1 MNHEY and CDR2 SMNVEV (reference sequence). V shed 5 bases and J shed 7 bases, with 27 bases lying between them. The CDR3 sequence is 18 residues long. Produced via immunoSEQ multiplex PCR; TCRdb's table is partial and in-frame only. This table has about 660,000 clones, about 90% appearing once. This same sample was also part of a study on human thymus T cells. As that study records: Surgeons resected thymus tissue during corrective heart surgery. Across thymic and blood repertoires, the usage of V and J genes appeared to be biased. Related research described thymic repertoires that were highly overlapping among unrelated individuals.

Sequencing was performed on thymocytes. This clonotype was sampled from a boy less than two years old with a congenital heart defect. The rearrangement uses TRBV27 and TRBJ2-1, with D perhaps TRBD1 (6 bases). The CDR3 nucleotides read TGTGCCAGCAGTCTGACAGGTGAGGGTGCTTCTACCCTAAATGAGCAGTTCTTC. It codes for CASSLTGEGASTLNEQFF.